This entry is about one T cell receptor beta chain. These data are taken from a study of blood T cell repertoires in COVID-19. On the study more broadly: Acute and convalescent COVID-19 samples came from the United States, Italy and Spain.

Trimming shortened V by 4 bases and J by 7 bases, and 20 bases separated the two germline ends. In germline, CDR1 is SGHRS, CDR2 YFSETQ. This CDR3 has 16 amino acids. This table comes from immunoSEQ multiplex PCR, and its TCRdb copy is limited to in-frame clones, with some not included. The sample consists of about 51,000 clones, approximately 86% of them appearing once. This clonotype was obtained from a man in his 60s with acute or convalescent COVID-19. Sequenced material: peripheral blood. This rearrangement joins TRBV5-1 to TRBJ1-4; TRBD1 is a possible D gene (5 bases). The CDR3 nucleotides are TGCGCCAGCAGCGAGAACCCGGGGGGATTAGGTGAAAAACTGTTTTTT. This encodes CASSENPGGLGEKLFF.